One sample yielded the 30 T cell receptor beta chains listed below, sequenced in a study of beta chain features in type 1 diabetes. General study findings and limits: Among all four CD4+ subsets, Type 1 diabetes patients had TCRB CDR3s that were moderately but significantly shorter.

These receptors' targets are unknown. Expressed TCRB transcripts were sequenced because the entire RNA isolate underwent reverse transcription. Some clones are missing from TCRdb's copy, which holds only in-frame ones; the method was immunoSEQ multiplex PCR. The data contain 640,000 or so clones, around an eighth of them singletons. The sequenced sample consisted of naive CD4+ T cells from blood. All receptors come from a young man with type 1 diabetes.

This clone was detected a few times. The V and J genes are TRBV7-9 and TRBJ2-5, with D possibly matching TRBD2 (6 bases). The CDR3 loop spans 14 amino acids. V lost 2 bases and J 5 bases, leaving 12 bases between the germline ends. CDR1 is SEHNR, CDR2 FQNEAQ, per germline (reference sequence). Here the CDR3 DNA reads TGTGCCAGCAGCTTATCGGGACTGAGGGAGACCCAGTACTTC. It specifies CASSLSGLRETQYF.

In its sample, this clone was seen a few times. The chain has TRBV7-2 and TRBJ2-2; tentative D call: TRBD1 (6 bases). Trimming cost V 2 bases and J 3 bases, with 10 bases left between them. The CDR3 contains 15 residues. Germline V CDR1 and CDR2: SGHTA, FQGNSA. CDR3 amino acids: CASSLSRGDTGELFF. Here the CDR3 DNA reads TGTGCCAGCAGCTTAAGCAGGGGAGACACCGGGGAGCTGTTTTTT.

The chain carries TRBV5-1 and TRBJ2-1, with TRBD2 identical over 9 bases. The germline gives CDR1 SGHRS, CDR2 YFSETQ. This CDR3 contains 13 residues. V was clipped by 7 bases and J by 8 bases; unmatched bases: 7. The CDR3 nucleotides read TGCGCCAGCGCCCTTGGCGGGGGGGATGAGCAGTTCTTC. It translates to CASALGGGDEQFF.

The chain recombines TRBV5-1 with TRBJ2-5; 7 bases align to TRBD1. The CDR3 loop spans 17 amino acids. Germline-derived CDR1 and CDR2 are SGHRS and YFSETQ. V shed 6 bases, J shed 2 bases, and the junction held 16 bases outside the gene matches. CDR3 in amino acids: CASTLMGQTVGQETQYF. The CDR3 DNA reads TGCGCCAGCACCCTGATGGGACAGACCGTGGGGCAAGAGACCCAGTACTTC.

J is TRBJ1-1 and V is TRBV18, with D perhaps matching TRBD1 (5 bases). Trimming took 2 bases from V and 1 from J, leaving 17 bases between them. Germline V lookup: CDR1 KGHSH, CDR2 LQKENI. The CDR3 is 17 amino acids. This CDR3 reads CASSPYDRSLSNTEAFF. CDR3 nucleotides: TGTGCCAGCTCACCATACGACAGATCCCTATCGAACACTGAAGCTTTCTTT.

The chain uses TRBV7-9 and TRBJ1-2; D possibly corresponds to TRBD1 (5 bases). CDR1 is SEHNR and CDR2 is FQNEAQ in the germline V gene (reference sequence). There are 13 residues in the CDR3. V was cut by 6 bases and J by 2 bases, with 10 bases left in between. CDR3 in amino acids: CASSWDGNYGYTF. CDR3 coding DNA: TGTGCCAGCAGTTGGGACGGAAACTATGGCTACACCTTC.

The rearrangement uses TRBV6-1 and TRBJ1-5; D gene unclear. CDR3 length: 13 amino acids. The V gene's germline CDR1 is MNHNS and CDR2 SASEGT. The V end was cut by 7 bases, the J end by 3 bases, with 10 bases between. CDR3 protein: CASTKEPNQPQHF. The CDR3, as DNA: TGTGCCAGCACTAAGGAGCCCAATCAGCCCCAGCATTTT.

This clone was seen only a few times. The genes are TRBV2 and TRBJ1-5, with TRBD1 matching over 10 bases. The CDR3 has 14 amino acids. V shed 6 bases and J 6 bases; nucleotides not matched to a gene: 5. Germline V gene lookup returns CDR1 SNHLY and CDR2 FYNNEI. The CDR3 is CASRDRGIFQPQHF. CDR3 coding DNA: TGTGCCAGCAGGGACAGGGGGATATTTCAGCCCCAGCATTTT. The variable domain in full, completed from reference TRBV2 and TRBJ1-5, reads EPEVTQTPSHQVTQMGQEVILRCVPISNHLYFYWYRQILGQKVEFLVSFYNNEISEKSEIFDDQFSVERPDGSNFTLKIRSTKLEDSAMYFCASRDRGIFQPQHFGDGTRLSIL.

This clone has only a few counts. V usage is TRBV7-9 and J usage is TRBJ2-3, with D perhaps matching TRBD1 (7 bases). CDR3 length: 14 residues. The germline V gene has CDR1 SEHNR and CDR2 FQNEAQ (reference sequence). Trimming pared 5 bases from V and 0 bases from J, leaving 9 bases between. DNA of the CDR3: TGTGCCAGCAGCGCGGGACAGAGCACAGATACGCAGTATTTT. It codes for CASSAGQSTDTQYF.

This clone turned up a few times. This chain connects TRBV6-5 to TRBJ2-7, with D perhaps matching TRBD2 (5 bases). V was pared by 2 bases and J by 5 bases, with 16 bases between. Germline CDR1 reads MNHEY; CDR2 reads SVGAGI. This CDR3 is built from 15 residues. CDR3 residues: CASSYEGPRADEQYF. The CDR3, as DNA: TGTGCCAGCAGTTACGAGGGTCCTCGGGCGGACGAGCAGTACTTC.

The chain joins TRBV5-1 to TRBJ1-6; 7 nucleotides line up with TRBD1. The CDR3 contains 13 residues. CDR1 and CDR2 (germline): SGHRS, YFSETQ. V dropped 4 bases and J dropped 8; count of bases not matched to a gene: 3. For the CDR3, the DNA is TGCGCCAGCAGCCAAACAGGGGATTCACCCCTCCACTTT. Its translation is CASSQTGDSPLHF. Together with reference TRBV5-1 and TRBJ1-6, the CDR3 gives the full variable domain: KAGVTQTPRYLIKTRGQQVTLSCSPISGHRSVSWYQQTPGQGLQFLFEYFSETQRNKGNFPGRFSGRQFSNSRSEMNVSTLELGDSALYLCASSQTGDSPLHFGNGTRLTVT.

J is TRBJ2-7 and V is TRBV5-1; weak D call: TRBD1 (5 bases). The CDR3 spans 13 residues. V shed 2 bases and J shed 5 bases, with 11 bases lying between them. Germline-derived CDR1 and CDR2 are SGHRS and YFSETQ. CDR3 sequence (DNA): TGCGCCAGCAGCTTCCCAGGGCCCAACGAGCAGTACTTC. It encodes CASSFPGPNEQYF.

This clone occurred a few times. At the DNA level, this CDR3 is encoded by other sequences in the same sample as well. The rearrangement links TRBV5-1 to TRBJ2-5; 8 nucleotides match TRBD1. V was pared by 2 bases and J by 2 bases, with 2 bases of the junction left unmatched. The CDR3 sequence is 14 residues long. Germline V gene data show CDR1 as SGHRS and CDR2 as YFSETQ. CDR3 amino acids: CASSFGQGQETQYF. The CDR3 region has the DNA TGCGCCAGCAGCTTCGGACAGGGACAAGAGACCCAGTACTTC.

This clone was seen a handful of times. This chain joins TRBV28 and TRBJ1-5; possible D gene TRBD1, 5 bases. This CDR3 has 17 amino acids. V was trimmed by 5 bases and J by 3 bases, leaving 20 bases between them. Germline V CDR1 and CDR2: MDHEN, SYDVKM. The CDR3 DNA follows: TGTGCCAGCAGTCTCGGGACTCGCGCCCCTTTCAATCAGCCCCAGCATTTT. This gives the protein CASSLGTRAPFNQPQHF.

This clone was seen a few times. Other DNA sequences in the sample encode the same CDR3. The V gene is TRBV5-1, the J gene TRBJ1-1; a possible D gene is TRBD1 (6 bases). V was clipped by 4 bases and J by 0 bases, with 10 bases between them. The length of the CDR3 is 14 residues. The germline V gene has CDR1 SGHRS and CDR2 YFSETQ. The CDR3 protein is CASSPGQMNTEAFF. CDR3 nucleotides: TGCGCCAGCAGCCCAGGACAGATGAACACTGAAGCTTTCTTT.

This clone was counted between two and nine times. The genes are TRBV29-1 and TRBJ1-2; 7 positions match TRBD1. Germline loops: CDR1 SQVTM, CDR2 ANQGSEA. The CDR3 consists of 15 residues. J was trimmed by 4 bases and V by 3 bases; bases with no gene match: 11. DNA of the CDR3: TGCAGCGTTGAGAAGGGGACAGCCGGGGTCTATGGCTACACCTTC. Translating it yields CSVEKGTAGVYGYTF.

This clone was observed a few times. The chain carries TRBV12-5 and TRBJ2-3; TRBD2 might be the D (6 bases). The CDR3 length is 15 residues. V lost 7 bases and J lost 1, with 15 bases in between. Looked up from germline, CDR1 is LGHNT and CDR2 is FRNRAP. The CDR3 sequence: CASAPRDGGTDTQYF. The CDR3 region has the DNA TGTGCTAGTGCCCCGCGGGACGGCGGCACAGATACGCAGTATTTT.

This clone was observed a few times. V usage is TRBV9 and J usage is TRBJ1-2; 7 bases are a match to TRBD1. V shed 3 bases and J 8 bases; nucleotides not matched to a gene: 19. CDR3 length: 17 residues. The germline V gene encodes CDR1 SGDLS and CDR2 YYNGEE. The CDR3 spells CASSASLPTGFLWGYTF. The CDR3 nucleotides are TGTGCCAGCAGCGCTTCCCTCCCGACAGGGTTTCTATGGGGCTACACCTTC.

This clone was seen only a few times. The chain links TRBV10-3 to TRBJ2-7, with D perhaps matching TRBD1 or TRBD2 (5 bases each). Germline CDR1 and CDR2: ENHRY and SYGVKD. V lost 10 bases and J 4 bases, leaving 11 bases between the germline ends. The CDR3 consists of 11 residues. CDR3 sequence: CATGDEYEQYF. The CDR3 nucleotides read TGTGCCACCGGGGACGAATACGAGCAGTACTTC.

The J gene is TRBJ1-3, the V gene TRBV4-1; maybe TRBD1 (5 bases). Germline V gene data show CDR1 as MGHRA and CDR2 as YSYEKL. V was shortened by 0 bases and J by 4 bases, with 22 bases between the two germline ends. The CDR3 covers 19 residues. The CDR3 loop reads CASSQEGLAGRTGGNTIYF. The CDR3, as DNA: TGCGCCAGCAGCCAAGAAGGCCTCGCAGGGCGAACAGGCGGAAACACCATATATTTT.

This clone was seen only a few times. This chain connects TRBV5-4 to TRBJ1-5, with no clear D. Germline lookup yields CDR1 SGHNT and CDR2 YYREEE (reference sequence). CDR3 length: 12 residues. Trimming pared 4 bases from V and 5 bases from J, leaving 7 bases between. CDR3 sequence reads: CASSRDHQPQHF. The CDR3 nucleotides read TGTGCCAGCAGCCGCGACCATCAGCCCCAGCATTTT.

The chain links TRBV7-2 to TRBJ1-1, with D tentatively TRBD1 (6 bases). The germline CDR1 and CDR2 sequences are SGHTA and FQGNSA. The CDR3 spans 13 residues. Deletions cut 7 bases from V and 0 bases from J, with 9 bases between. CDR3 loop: CASTYRVNTEAFF. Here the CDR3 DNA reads TGTGCCAGCACCTACAGGGTGAACACTGAAGCTTTCTTT.

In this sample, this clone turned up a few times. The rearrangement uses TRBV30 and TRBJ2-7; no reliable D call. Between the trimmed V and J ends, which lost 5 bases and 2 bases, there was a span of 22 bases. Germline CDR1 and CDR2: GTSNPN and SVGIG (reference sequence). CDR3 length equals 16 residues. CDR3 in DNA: TGTGCCTGGGACTTGGGCAACACCCATTCGGCCTACGAGCAGTACTTC. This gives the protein CAWDLGNTHSAYEQYF.

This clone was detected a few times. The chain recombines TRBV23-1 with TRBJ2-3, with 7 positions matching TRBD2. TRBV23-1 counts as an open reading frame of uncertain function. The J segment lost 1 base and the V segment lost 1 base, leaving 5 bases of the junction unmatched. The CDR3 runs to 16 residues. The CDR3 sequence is CASSQYGTNRTDTQYF. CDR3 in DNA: TGCGCCAGCAGTCAATACGGGACTAATCGCACAGATACGCAGTATTTT.

CDR3 bases: TGTGCCTGGGGAAGGGCAGGGGATTCACCCCTCCACTTT. Its translation is CAWGRAGDSPLHF. The chain links TRBV30 to TRBJ1-6; perhaps TRBD1 as D (6 bases). CDR3 length: 13 residues. With 5 bases removed from V and 8 bases from J, the gap between germline ends came to 13 bases. Per germline, CDR1 GTSNPN and CDR2 SVGIG (reference sequence).

CDR3 sequence (DNA): TGTGCCAGCAGTTTATTAGTGACCGTGGAAGGCTACACCTTC. Translation gives CASSLLVTVEGYTF. The genes are TRBV28 and TRBJ1-2, with D unresolved. CDR3 size: 14 residues. Per the germline V gene, CDR1 is MDHEN and CDR2 is SYDVKM. V was shortened by 1 base and J by 8 bases, with 14 bases between the two germline ends.

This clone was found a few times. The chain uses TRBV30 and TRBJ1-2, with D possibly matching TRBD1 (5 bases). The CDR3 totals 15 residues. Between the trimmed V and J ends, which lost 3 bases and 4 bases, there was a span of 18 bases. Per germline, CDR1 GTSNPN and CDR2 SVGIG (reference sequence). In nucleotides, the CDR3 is TGTGCCTGGAGAAGTGCGAGACAGTCAATCTATGGCTACACCTTC. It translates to CAWRSARQSIYGYTF.

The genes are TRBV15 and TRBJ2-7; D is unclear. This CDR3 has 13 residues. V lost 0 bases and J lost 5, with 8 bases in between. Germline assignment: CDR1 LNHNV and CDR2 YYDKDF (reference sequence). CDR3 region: CATSRDLRHEQYF. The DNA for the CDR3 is TGTGCCACCAGCAGAGATTTGCGTCACGAGCAGTACTTC.

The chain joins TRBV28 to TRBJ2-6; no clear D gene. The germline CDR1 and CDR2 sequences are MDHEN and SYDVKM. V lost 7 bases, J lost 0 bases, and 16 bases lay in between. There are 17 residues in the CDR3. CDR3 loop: CASISGALLSGANVLTF. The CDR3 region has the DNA TGTGCCAGCATTTCAGGAGCTCTCCTCTCTGGGGCCAACGTCCTGACTTTC.

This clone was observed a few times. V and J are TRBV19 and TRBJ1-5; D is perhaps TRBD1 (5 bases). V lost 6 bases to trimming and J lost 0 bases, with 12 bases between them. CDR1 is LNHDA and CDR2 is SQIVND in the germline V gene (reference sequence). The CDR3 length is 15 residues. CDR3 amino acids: CASRPGLYSNQPQHF. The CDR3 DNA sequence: TGTGCCAGTAGGCCGGGACTGTATAGCAATCAGCCCCAGCATTTT.